This TCR beta chain was captured by sequencing in a study of cytomegalovirus exposure and HLA in healthy donors. It was with 60 Vbeta and 13 Jbeta primers that the PCR ran. The method was immunoSEQ multiplex PCR; TCRdb's version includes in-frame clones alone and lacks a portion of them. The sample lists 150,000 to 200,000 clones; 75% to 90% were seen once. J was trimmed by 3 bases and V by 1 base; bases with no gene match: 5. The CDR3 consists of 16 residues. Germline lookup yields CDR1 SGHRS and CDR2 YFSETQ. The chain is built from TRBV5-1 and TRBJ2-5; TRBD2 matches 11 bases. Sample: PBMCs. The sequence came from a man over 45 in good health and CMV-seropositive. As DNA, the CDR3 is TGCGCCAGCAGCTTGTCGGTACTAGCGGGAGAAGAGACCCAGTACTTC. It encodes CASSLSVLAGEETQYF.